These 18 T cell receptor beta chains share one sample of origin, sequenced in a study of beta chain features in type 1 diabetes. No cognate antigen is known for these TCRs. Expressed TCRB transcripts were sequenced, since all the RNA that had been isolated was reverse transcribed. Libraries were prepared by immunoSEQ multiplex PCR; TCRdb keeps only in-frame clonotypes and omits some of them. The sample holds about 640,000 clones, 9.5% to 15% seen once. The study's findings and limits: Shortening that was moderate but significant affected the TCRB CDR3s of Type 1 diabetes patients in all four CD4+ subsets.

Sample: naive CD4+ T cells from blood. Every receptor here comes from a man in his thirties or forties with type 1 diabetes.

This clone was counted between two and nine times. Other DNA variants within this sample encode the same CDR3. The V call is TRBV7-2, the J call TRBJ2-5, with unresolved D. V gave up 1 base and J gave up 3 bases, with 9 bases separating them. The CDR3 runs to 14 residues. Germline V CDR1 and CDR2: SGHTA, FQGNSA. Here the CDR3 DNA reads TGTGCCAGCAGCTTAGTGGTGGCTAAAGAGACCCAGTACTTC. Amino acid sequence: CASSLVVAKETQYF.

A note on this clone: Other DNA sequences within the sample encode an identical CDR3. The J gene is TRBJ2-7, the V gene TRBV15; possibly TRBD2 for D (6 bases). Per germline, CDR1 LNHNV and CDR2 YYDKDF (reference sequence). The CDR3 length is 15 residues. V dropped 0 bases and J dropped 4 bases, with 13 bases sitting between them. CDR3 region: CATSRDQGGSYEQYF. As DNA, the CDR3 is TGTGCCACCAGCAGAGATCAGGGAGGTTCGTACGAGCAGTACTTC.

This clone was picked up a small number of times. V is TRBV19 and J is TRBJ2-3, with D hard to call. The CDR3 is 13 amino acids. Germline V lookup: CDR1 LNHDA, CDR2 SQIVND (reference sequence). Trimming removed 7 bases from V and 5 bases from J, with 13 bases in between. CDR3 coding DNA: TGTGCCAGTAAGGTGAAGGGTGGAGATACGCAGTATTTT. Its protein is CASKVKGGDTQYF.

V gene TRBV28 combines with J gene TRBJ2-1, with D hard to call. The ends were cut back, 1 base at V and 8 bases at J, with 6 bases in the middle. CDR3 size: 12 residues. Germline loops: CDR1 MDHEN, CDR2 SYDVKM. CDR3 loop: CASSLLGYEQFF. The CDR3 coding sequence is TGTGCCAGCAGTTTATTGGGTTATGAGCAGTTCTTC.

This sequence joins TRBV6-6 and TRBJ1-2; D not certain. Trimming took 2 bases from V and 8 from J, leaving 6 bases between them. Germline V gene data show CDR1 as MNHNY and CDR2 as SVGAGI (reference sequence). The CDR3 extends over 11 amino acids. The CDR3 region is CASSYNQGYTF. CDR3 nucleotides: TGTGCCAGCAGTTACAATCAGGGCTACACCTTC.

This clone was counted only a few times. The chain joins TRBV6-6 to TRBJ2-5; no firm D call. This CDR3 is built from 11 residues. The germline V gene encodes CDR1 MNHNY and CDR2 SVGAGI (reference sequence). Deletions cut 6 bases from V and 2 bases from J, with 4 bases between. The CDR3 coding sequence is TGTGCCAGCAGGCGACAAGAGACCCAGTACTTC. It yields the protein CASRRQETQYF.

The gene calls are TRBV9 and TRBJ1-3; 7 bases agree with TRBD1. Germline V gives CDR1 SGDLS, CDR2 YYNGEE. V was clipped by 4 bases and J by 4 bases; unmatched bases: 8. The CDR3 length is 15 residues. The CDR3 coding sequence is TGTGCCAGCAGCTTTGGGGGGACAGACGGAAACACCATATATTTT. Its protein product is CASSFGGTDGNTIYF.

This clone was counted at least ten times. The chain has TRBV14 and TRBJ2-1; 11 nucleotides match TRBD1. The V gene end was trimmed by 5 bases and the J gene end by 6 bases; junction bases not matched to a gene: 6. Germline V gene data show CDR1 as SGHDN and CDR2 as FVKESK. The CDR3 consists of 15 residues. The CDR3, as DNA: TGTGCCAGCAGCTTCCGGGACAGGGGGAGCAATGAGCAGTTCTTC. This translates into CASSFRDRGSNEQFF.

This clone was seen many times. The V gene is TRBV27, the J gene TRBJ1-2, with TRBD1 matching over 7 bases. The CDR3 has 12 residues. Trimming took 6 bases from V and 7 from J; bases not matched to a gene: 5. The germline V gene encodes CDR1 MNHEY and CDR2 SMNVEV (reference sequence). The CDR3 sequence is CASRTGSSGYTF. CDR3 sequence (DNA): TGTGCCAGCAGGACAGGGTCCAGTGGCTACACCTTC.

This clone was observed a few times. CDR3 sequence: CASSLTVATNEKLFF. CDR3 coding DNA: TGTGCCAGCAGTCTGACAGTTGCAACTAATGAAAAACTGTTTTTT. This sequence joins TRBV25-1 and TRBJ1-4; tentative D call: TRBD1 (5 bases). V was cut by 5 bases and J by 0 bases, with 10 bases left in between. Germline V lookup: CDR1 MGHDK, CDR2 SYGVNS. This CDR3 spans 15 amino acids. The full variable domain, rest sourced from reference TRBV25-1 and TRBJ1-4, is EADIYQTPRYLVIGTGKKITLECSQTMGHDKMYWYQQDPGMELHLIHYSYGVNSTEKGDLSSESTVSRIRTEHFPLTLESARPSHTSQYLCASSLTVATNEKLFFGSGTQLSVL.

This clone was seen more than once but under ten times. J is TRBJ2-2 and V is TRBV30, with 11 positions matching TRBD1. There are 16 residues in the CDR3. Germline assignment: CDR1 GTSNPN and CDR2 SVGIG (reference sequence). V shed 2 bases, J shed 4 bases, and the junction held 6 bases outside the gene matches. The CDR3, as DNA: TGTGCCTGGAGTCCCACGGACAGGGGGCGCACCGGGGAGCTGTTTTTT. This gives the protein CAWSPTDRGRTGELFF. Full variable domain (outside the CDR3, taken from reference TRBV30 and TRBJ2-2): SQTIHQWPATLVQPVGSPLSLECTVEGTSNPNLYWYRQAAGRGLQLLFYSVGIGQISSEVPQNLSASRPQDRQFILSSKKLLLSDSGFYLCAWSPTDRGRTGELFFGEGSRLTVL.

This clone came up a few times. This chain connects TRBV6-5 to TRBJ1-5, with TRBD1 as a possible D gene (6 bases). V lost 2 bases and J lost 0, with 8 bases in between. In germline, CDR1 is MNHEY, CDR2 SVGAGI. CDR3 size: 15 residues. The CDR3 DNA reads TGTGCCAGCAGTTACACAGGGAATAGCAATCAGCCCCAGCATTTT. Its protein is CASSYTGNSNQPQHF.

The rearrangement uses TRBV5-1 and TRBJ1-5; 7 nucleotides align to TRBD1. Trimming cost V 0 bases and J 4 bases; bases outside gene matches: 4. The CDR3 has 15 amino acids. Germline assignment: CDR1 SGHRS and CDR2 YFSETQ. CDR3 sequence reads: CASSLGGQTNQPQHF. DNA of the CDR3: TGCGCCAGCAGCTTGGGGGGACAGACTAATCAGCCCCAGCATTTT.

CDR3 sequence reads: CSVSYWAQRGNEQFF. CDR3 in DNA: TGCAGCGTTTCCTACTGGGCTCAGAGGGGCAATGAGCAGTTCTTC. V is TRBV29-1 and J is TRBJ2-1; D may correspond to TRBD1 or TRBD2 (5 bases each). The CDR3 contains 15 residues. Germline loops: CDR1 SQVTM, CDR2 ANQGSEA. V was trimmed by 5 bases and J by 6 bases, leaving 20 bases between them.

This clone has more than one count but fewer than ten. The chain has TRBV27 and TRBJ1-1; TRBD1 might be the D (5 bases). In germline, CDR1 is MNHEY, CDR2 SMNVEV (reference sequence). This CDR3 comprises 15 residues. Trimming took 4 bases from V and 1 from J, leaving 13 bases between them. In DNA, the CDR3 is TGTGCCAGCAGTTCATGGGGCGGCACGAACACTGAAGCTTTCTTT. Protein: CASSSWGGTNTEAFF.

The chain uses TRBV6-5 and TRBJ1-1; D uncertain. The CDR3 has 15 amino acids. Trimming removed 2 bases at V and 3 bases at J, with 13 bases between. The germline CDR1 and CDR2 sequences are MNHEY and SVGAGI. The CDR3 loop reads CASSYRSREDTEAFF. As DNA, the CDR3 is TGTGCCAGCAGTTACAGAAGTCGGGAGGACACTGAAGCTTTCTTT.

This chain links TRBV15 with TRBJ2-3, with 7 bases identical to TRBD2. CDR3 length: 17 amino acids. Trimming cost V 3 bases and J 1 base; bases outside gene matches: 10. CDR1 and CDR2 from the germline V gene are LNHNV and YYDKDF (reference sequence). CDR3 coding DNA: TGTGCCACCAGCAGGCTGGGACTATCGCGGGGCACAGATACGCAGTATTTT. Protein sequence: CATSRLGLSRGTDTQYF.

V gene TRBV2 combines with J gene TRBJ2-3, with 7 bases matching TRBD1. From germline, CDR1 is SNHLY and CDR2 FYNNEI. Unmatched junction bases numbered 5, after V lost 1 base and J lost 4 bases. The CDR3 has 15 residues. The CDR3 DNA reads as TGTGCCAGCAGTGAAGGACAGGGAAGAGCAGATACGCAGTATTTT. Its translation is CASSEGQGRADTQYF.